The clone carrying this T cell receptor (beta chain) was counted between two and nine times. The antigen remains unidentified. This entry comes from a study of identical twins. In TCRdb, the 5' RACE reads were re-called with MiXCR into one record per CDR3 protein. Of around 500,000 distinct CDR3 sequences in the sample, 12% to 15% were seen once. General observations from the study: Out-of-frame alpha sequences common to twins were enriched for low generation probability. Conclusions were drawn cross-sectionally by statistical analysis, without following the same donors.

Trimming pared 2 bases from V and 5 bases from J, leaving 9 bases between. The CDR3 sequence is 14 residues long. Per germline, CDR1 LGHDT and CDR2 YNNKEL (reference sequence). These data were also filed under a second study, of yellow fever vaccine responses in identical twins.

This chain joins TRBV3-1 and TRBJ2-2, with D maybe TRBD1 (6 bases). Sequenced: CD4+ T cells sorted from blood. This TCR derives from a woman between 18 and 30 years old in good health. CDR3 region: CASSQSQGTGELFF. In DNA, the CDR3 is TGTGCCAGCAGCCAATCCCAGGGGACCGGGGAGCTGTTTTTT.